The rows below give T cell receptor beta chains drawn from one sample of a study of beta chain features in type 1 diabetes. This table comes from immunoSEQ multiplex PCR, and its TCRdb copy is limited to in-frame clones, with some not included. The table lists a few hundred thousand clones, roughly 13% of them singletons. The sample was naive CD4+ T cells from blood. These receptors originate from a woman aged 18-30 years with type 1 diabetes. Each CDR3 is given with its conserved first and last residue. D genes are given only for firm matches. Size values are once, few and many counts, or a class for expanded clones, and some rows have none.

V: TRBV5-4; size: few; D: TRBD2; J: TRBJ2-1; length: 19; DNA: TGTGCCAGCAGCCTTTCACCTAGCGGGAGGGCCCCTAAGTCCGATGAGCAGTTCTTC; CDR3: CASSLSPSGRAPKSDEQFF
V: TRBV29-1; size: few; D: .; J: TRBJ2-3; length: 18; DNA: TGCAGCGTTGAAGAACGGACAAGAGTGTATCGGAACACAGATACGCAGTATTTT; CDR3: CSVEERTRVYRNTDTQYF
V: TRBV29-1; size: few; D: TRBD2; J: TRBJ2-2; length: 16; DNA: TGCAGCGTTGCGATACGGACTAGCGGGACCACCGGGGAGCTGTTTTTT; CDR3: CSVAIRTSGTTGELFF
V: TRBV12-5; size: .; D: TRBD1; J: TRBJ1-2; length: 17; DNA: TGTGCTAGTGGAATACCGGGACAGGGGGCGCTTGGCTATGGCTACACCTTC; CDR3: CASGIPGQGALGYGYTF
V: TRBV2; size: .; D: .; J: TRBJ2-7; length: 10; DNA: TGTGCCAGCAGTGGGCACGAGCAGTACTTC; CDR3: CASSGHEQYF
V: TRBV14; size: .; D: .; J: TRBJ2-3; length: 15; DNA: TGTGCCAGCAGCCAAGTATCAGGGTTCACAGATACGCAGTATTTT; CDR3: CASSQVSGFTDTQYF
V: TRBV29-1; size: few; D: .; J: TRBJ2-1; length: 13; DNA: TGCAGCGTTGGGTCTAGATTCGGCCATGAGCAGTTCTTC; CDR3: CSVGSRFGHEQFF
V: TRBV11-2; size: .; D: TRBD2; J: TRBJ2-1; length: 17; DNA: TGTGCCAGCAGCTCGGGACTAGCGGGAGGGTCCTACAATGAGCAGTTCTTC; CDR3: CASSSGLAGGSYNEQFF
V: TRBV28; size: .; D: .; J: TRBJ2-1; length: 13; DNA: TGTGCCAGCCACCGGCAGGGATTCAATGAGCAGTTCTTC; CDR3: CASHRQGFNEQFF
V: TRBV19; size: few; D: TRBD2; J: TRBJ2-3; length: 15; DNA: TGTGCCAGTAGTATGAGCGGGAGTAGCACAGATACGCAGTATTTT; CDR3: CASSMSGSSTDTQYF
V: TRBV30; size: few; D: .; J: TRBJ2-7; length: 12; DNA: TGTGCCGGGACTGACAGATACTACGAGCAGTACTTC; CDR3: CAGTDRYYEQYF
V: TRBV29-1; size: few; D: TRBD1; J: TRBJ2-3; length: 14; DNA: TGCAGCGTTGCCCTAACAGGGGTCACAGATACGCAGTATTTT; CDR3: CSVALTGVTDTQYF
V: TRBV5-1; size: .; D: .; J: TRBJ2-1; length: 15; DNA: TGCGCCAGCAGCTTGGCCGCGTTCTCCTACAATGAGCAGTTCTTC; CDR3: CASSLAAFSYNEQFF
V: TRBV19; size: .; D: .; J: TRBJ1-1; length: 13; DNA: TGTGCCAGTAGACAGACACTTAACACTGAAGCTTTCTTT; CDR3: CASRQTLNTEAFF
V: TRBV6-5; size: .; D: .; J: TRBJ2-7; length: 13; DNA: TGTGCCAGCTGCCCGGGTGGCAGCTACGAGCAGTACTTC; CDR3: CASCPGGSYEQYF
V: TRBV30; size: once; D: TRBD2; J: TRBJ2-2; length: 16; DNA: TGTGCCTGGAGCCAAACTAGCGGGAGGGACACCGGGGAGCTGTTTTTT; CDR3: CAWSQTSGRDTGELFF
V: TRBV5-4; size: few; D: TRBD2; J: TRBJ2-5; length: 13; DNA: TGTGCCAGCAGCCCCGGGGGGGCGGAGACCCAGTACTTC; CDR3: CASSPGGAETQYF
V: TRBV30; size: few; D: TRBD1; J: TRBJ1-2; length: 16; DNA: TGTGCCTGGAATTCTAAAACAGGGGGCATTAACTATGGCTACACCTTC; CDR3: CAWNSKTGGINYGYTF
V: TRBV4-3; size: .; D: .; J: TRBJ2-1; length: 16; DNA: TGCGCCAGCAGCCAAGAGAGCGGGCCTCCCTCAAGTGAGCAGTTCTTC; CDR3: CASSQESGPPSSEQFF
V: TRBV18; size: .; D: .; J: TRBJ2-5; length: 14; DNA: TGTGCCAGCTCACCAAGGGGCAACCAAGAGACCCAGTACTTC; CDR3: CASSPRGNQETQYF
V: TRBV2; size: few; D: .; J: TRBJ1-4; length: 14; DNA: TGTGCCAGCAGGTCAACCTTCCGAGGTGAAAAACTGTTTTTT; CDR3: CASRSTFRGEKLFF
V: TRBV30; size: few; D: TRBD2; J: TRBJ2-7; length: 13; DNA: TGTGCCTGGAGTGACAGGTTAGCGGGCGAGCAGTACTTC; CDR3: CAWSDRLAGEQYF
V: TRBV11-2; size: few; D: .; J: TRBJ2-7; length: 13; DNA: TGTGCCAGCAGCAAGACTGGGAGTTACGAGCAGTACTTC; CDR3: CASSKTGSYEQYF
V: TRBV19; size: .; D: .; J: TRBJ1-4; length: 13; DNA: TGTGCCAGTAGTACCCGGGAGGATGAAAAACTGTTTTTT; CDR3: CASSTREDEKLFF
V: TRBV10-3; size: few; D: TRBD1; J: TRBJ1-1; length: 15; DNA: TGTGCCATCAGTGAGTCACAGGGGATGAACACTGAAGCTTTCTTT; CDR3: CAISESQGMNTEAFF
V: TRBV7-2; size: .; D: TRBD2; J: TRBJ2-3; length: 17; DNA: TGTGCCAGCAGCTCCACTCCTGCACTAGCGGGAGAAGATACGCAGTATTTT; CDR3: CASSSTPALAGEDTQYF
V: TRBV5-1; size: .; D: .; J: TRBJ2-3; length: 13; DNA: TGCGCCAGCAGCGTAACAGGGTCAGATACGCAGTATTTT; CDR3: CASSVTGSDTQYF
V: TRBV28; size: .; D: .; J: TRBJ1-2; length: 13; DNA: TGTGCCAGCAGTTTTAGGGCAGGGTATGGCTACACCTTC; CDR3: CASSFRAGYGYTF
V: TRBV7-2; size: .; D: TRBD1; J: TRBJ1-5; length: 14; DNA: TGTGCCAGCAGCGTAGGGACAGTTAATCAGCCCCAGCATTTT; CDR3: CASSVGTVNQPQHF
V: TRBV30; size: few; D: TRBD1; J: TRBJ1-1; length: 16; DNA: TGTGCCTGGAGTCCACTCCCGGGACAGCGAAACACTGAAGCTTTCTTT; CDR3: CAWSPLPGQRNTEAFF
V: TRBV11-3; size: .; D: TRBD1; J: TRBJ2-3; length: 13; DNA: TGTGCCAGTCGGACAGGGGGTATAGATACGCAGTATTTT; CDR3: CASRTGGIDTQYF
V: TRBV9; size: .; D: TRBD2; J: TRBJ2-1; length: 15; DNA: TGTGCCAGCGGGACGGGACTAGCGCCGAACAATGAGCAGTTCTTC; CDR3: CASGTGLAPNNEQFF
V: TRBV4-1; size: once; D: .; J: TRBJ1-3; length: 16; DNA: TGCGCCAGCAGCCAAGCCCTCGGAGGCTCCGGAAACACCATATATTTT; CDR3: CASSQALGGSGNTIYF
V: TRBV5-1; size: .; D: TRBD1; J: TRBJ2-5; length: 17; DNA: TGCGCCAGCAGCTTGGCCAGGCGGACAGGGGGCCAAGAGACCCAGTACTTC; CDR3: CASSLARRTGGQETQYF
V: TRBV28; size: .; D: TRBD1; J: TRBJ2-3; length: 16; DNA: TGTGCCAGCAGTTTTAGGCGGACAGGGGGCACAGATACGCAGTATTTT; CDR3: CASSFRRTGGTDTQYF
V: TRBV13; size: .; D: TRBD1; J: TRBJ1-2; length: 16; DNA: TGTGCCAGCAGCTTAGGCCGACAGGGGGCTAATTATGGCTACACCTTC; CDR3: CASSLGRQGANYGYTF
V: TRBV10-3; size: .; D: TRBD2; J: TRBJ2-5; length: 12; DNA: TGTGCCATTGGGACTAGCGGGGAGACCCAGTACTTC; CDR3: CAIGTSGETQYF
V: TRBV2; size: few; D: .; J: TRBJ1-5; length: 12; DNA: TGTGCCAGCAGTACAGACGGACAGCCCCAGCATTTT; CDR3: CASSTDGQPQHF
V: TRBV30; size: many; D: .; J: TRBJ1-1; length: 13; DNA: TGTGCCTGGAGTGTACAGGGGAACACTGAAGCTTTCTTT; CDR3: CAWSVQGNTEAFF
V: TRBV2; size: few; D: .; J: TRBJ1-2; length: 14; DNA: TGTGCCAGCACCGAGGTCGAGGGCGCGTGGGGCTACACCTTC; CDR3: CASTEVEGAWGYTF
V: TRBV7-2; size: few; D: .; J: TRBJ2-5; length: 15; DNA: TGTGCCAGCGGGGGGTTGGGGCCGGGCGGGGAGACCCAGTACTTC; CDR3: CASGGLGPGGETQYF
V: TRBV29-1; size: few; D: .; J: TRBJ2-3; length: 14; DNA: TGCAGCGTTTTACTGACAGGCCACGTGGATACGCAGTATTTT; CDR3: CSVLLTGHVDTQYF
V: TRBV30; size: .; D: TRBD2; J: TRBJ2-5; length: 16; DNA: TGTGCCTGGAGTCCCCTGGGACTAGCGGGAGCGGGGACCCAGTACTTC; CDR3: CAWSPLGLAGAGTQYF
V: TRBV7-9; size: few; D: TRBD2; J: TRBJ2-1; length: 15; DNA: TGTGCCAGCAGCTTCGGACTAGCGTCGGGAGGTGAGCAGTTCTTC; CDR3: CASSFGLASGGEQFF